The 20 T cell receptor beta chains below come from one sample, sequenced in a study of patients and donors after allogeneic stem cell transplantation. TCRdb reprocessed the RT-PCR reads via MiXCR and lists one record per CDR3 protein. Of 900,000 to 1,000,000 distinct CDR3 sequences detected, about 20% appear once; the ten largest clones hold roughly 6.4%. Material: blood, either unsorted or a sorted T cell fraction (not recorded which). The source is a human donor who was either an allogeneic HSCT recipient or a stem cell or donor lymphocyte infusion donor (not recorded which). It is not recorded whose cells these are; they may come from a transplant donor.

This clonotype was observed once. The chain recombines TRBV24-1 with TRBJ2-2, with unresolved D. The V end lost 0 bases, the J end lost 5 bases, and 9 bases lay between the germline ends. Germline values: CDR1 KGHDR, CDR2 SFDVKD. This CDR3 is 15 amino acids long. CDR3 sequence (DNA): TGTGCCACCAGTGATTTGGCAGTTGGAACCGGGGAGCTGTTTTTT. As protein: CATSDLAVGTGELFF.

At least ten counts were recorded for this clonotype. The V and J genes are TRBV4-2 and TRBJ2-7; no firm D call. V was clipped by 4 bases and J by 0 bases, with 10 bases between them. The CDR3 is made up of 14 amino acids. Per germline, CDR1 LGHNA and CDR2 YNFKEQ. CDR3 sequence: CASSPEDTSYEQYF. The CDR3 DNA follows: TGTGCCAGCAGCCCTGAAGACACCTCCTACGAGCAGTACTTC.

This clonotype appeared a few times. J is TRBJ2-1 and V is TRBV20-1, with 12 nucleotides matching TRBD1. Unmatched junction bases numbered 7, after V lost 6 bases and J lost 7 bases. Germline CDR1 DFQATT, CDR2 SNEGSKA (reference sequence). The CDR3 length is 14 residues. The CDR3 DNA reads TGCAGTGCAGCCGGGACAGGGGGCATGAATGAGCAGTTCTTC. It is translated as CSAAGTGGMNEQFF.

The rearrangement uses TRBV29-1 and TRBJ2-7; 7 positions match TRBD2. Unmatched junction bases numbered 7, after V lost 0 bases and J lost 2 bases. CDR1 SQVTM and CDR2 ANQGSEA come from the germline V gene. CDR3 length: 15 residues. Here the CDR3 DNA reads TGCAGCGTTGAAGATGAGGCGGGACTAACCTACGAGCAGTACTTC. Translating gives CSVEDEAGLTYEQYF.

Points on this clonotype: At one end, the junction sequence differs from germline, possibly due to a read error. J is TRBJ2-7 and V is TRBV3-1; D remains ambiguous. CDR1 and CDR2 (germline): LGHDT, YNNKEL (reference sequence). CDR3 size: 11 residues. CDR3 loop: CASRIAESLHF. For the CDR3, the DNA is TGTGCCAGCAGGATAGCCGAGAGTTTACACTTC.

The rearrangement links TRBV4-3 to TRBJ1-2, with a tentative D call TRBD1 (6 bases). With 1 base removed from V and 0 bases from J, the gap between germline ends came to 15 bases. The CDR3 length is 17 residues. CDR1 and CDR2 (germline): LGHNA, YSLEER. CDR3: CASSQVGGGITNYGYTF. The CDR3 DNA follows: TGCGCCAGCAGCCAAGTTGGAGGGGGGATAACTAACTATGGCTACACCTTC.

The rearrangement joins TRBV20-1 to TRBJ2-7; 8 bases are shared with TRBD2. The CDR3 covers 13 residues. The junction had 7 bases not matched to a gene; V was cut back by 6 bases and J by 3 bases. From germline, CDR1 is DFQATT and CDR2 SNEGSKA (reference sequence). The CDR3 spells CSAVSGVFYEQYF. The CDR3 DNA reads TGCAGTGCCGTTAGCGGGGTATTCTACGAGCAGTACTTC.

The chain combines TRBV20-1 with TRBJ2-5; D call uncertain. The germline CDR1 and CDR2 sequences are DFQATT and SNEGSKA (reference sequence). The CDR3 consists of 13 residues. Trimming took 6 bases from V and 5 from J, leaving 16 bases between them. In nucleotides, the CDR3 is TGCAGTGCCCCGTCTAAGGTCGGGGAGACCCAGTACTTC. Its translation: CSAPSKVGETQYF.

This clonotype was recorded a few times. The V and J genes are TRBV4-2 and TRBJ2-1; TRBD2 aligns across 8 bases. This CDR3 contains 15 residues. Germline values: CDR1 LGHNA, CDR2 YNFKEQ. The ends lost 3 bases at V and 7 bases at J; junction bases unmatched: 8. In DNA form, the CDR3 reads TGTGCCAGCAGCCAGGCTAGCGGGCTGTCGAATGAGCAGTTCTTC. Translated, it gives CASSQASGLSNEQFF.

This clonotype came up many times. The CDR3 DNA sequence: TGTGCCAGCAGTTTCCCCCACAGGGATTATGGCTACACCTTC. It is translated as CASSFPHRDYGYTF. The chain uses TRBV12-3 or TRBV12-4 and TRBJ1-2; D may be TRBD1 (6 bases). The V and J ends lost 3 bases and 5 bases respectively, with 13 bases between them. The CDR3 has 14 residues.

A few counts support this clonotype. The chain couples TRBV12-3 or TRBV12-4 to TRBJ2-3, with 10 positions matching TRBD2. The CDR3 has 14 residues. Trimming took 7 bases from V and 4 from J; bases not matched to a gene: 5. This CDR3 is CASKERGGPDTQYF. The CDR3 DNA is TGTGCCAGCAAGGAGCGGGGGGGCCCAGATACGCAGTATTTT.

This clonotype was recorded a few times. V usage is TRBV6-2 or TRBV6-3 and J usage is TRBJ2-1, with TRBD2 matching over 11 bases. Germline V gene data show CDR1 as MNHEY and CDR2 as SVGEGT. Trimming removed 6 bases from V and 8 bases from J; junction bases left unmatched: 9. The CDR3 spans 15 residues. The CDR3 sequence: CASRLGTSGPDEQFF. The CDR3, as DNA: TGTGCCAGCAGGCTGGGGACTAGCGGCCCCGATGAGCAGTTCTTC.

This clonotype came up a few times. The V and J genes are TRBV6-1 and TRBJ2-7; TRBD1 agrees at 8 bases. Per germline, CDR1 MNHNS and CDR2 SASEGT. J lost 6 bases, V lost 6 bases, and 10 bases had no gene match. The CDR3 is made up of 14 amino acids. DNA of the CDR3: TGTGCCAGCAGGCGAAAGACCGGGACAGGCGAGCAGTACTTC. This encodes CASRRKTGTGEQYF.

The chain links TRBV29-1 to TRBJ1-4; 8 bases match TRBD1. V lost 6 bases to trimming and J lost 7 bases; unmatched junction nucleotides: 7. This CDR3 region has 13 residues. Germline CDR1 SQVTM, CDR2 ANQGSEA. The CDR3 loop is CSVLDRDGEKLFF. The CDR3 nucleotides read TGCAGCGTCCTGGACAGGGATGGTGAAAAACTGTTTTTT. The whole variable domain, filled in from reference TRBV29-1 and TRBJ1-4, reads SAVISQKPSRDICQRGTSLTIQCQVDSQVTMMFWYRQQPGQSLTLIATANQGSEATYESGFVIDKFPISRPNLTFSTLTVSNMSPEDSSIYLCSVLDRDGEKLFFGSGTQLSVL.

This clonotype was recorded at least ten times. The chain has TRBV12-3 or TRBV12-4 and TRBJ2-1; D might be TRBD2 (6 bases). Trimming took off 5 bases at V and 8 bases at J, with 10 bases between the two ends. This CDR3 has 12 residues. CDR3 protein: CASSGLTDEQFF. For the CDR3, the DNA is TGTGCCAGCAGTGGACTAACGGATGAGCAGTTCTTC.

CDR3 sequence: CSSSLNTEAFF. DNA of the CDR3: TGCAGTTCTTCATTAAACACTGAAGCTTTCTTT. The rearrangement joins TRBV20-1 to TRBJ1-1; D remains unclear. The germline V gene encodes CDR1 DFQATT and CDR2 SNEGSKA (reference sequence). V dropped 8 bases and J dropped 2 bases, with 9 bases sitting between them. The CDR3 loop spans 11 amino acids.

This clonotype was counted ten times or more. V and J are TRBV5-1 and TRBJ1-5, with a weak D call TRBD1 (5 bases). This CDR3 has 16 residues. The germline gives CDR1 SGHRS, CDR2 YFSETQ. Trimming took off 0 bases at V and 5 bases at J, with 15 bases between the two ends. The CDR3 region is CASSLGKGSGDQPQHF. The CDR3 DNA follows: TGCGCCAGCAGCTTGGGAAAGGGGAGCGGCGATCAGCCCCAGCATTTT.

This clonotype was observed a handful of times. J is TRBJ2-7 and V is TRBV20-1, with 7 bases that match TRBD2. Germline CDR1 and CDR2: DFQATT and SNEGSKA (reference sequence). The junction had 8 bases not matched to a gene; V was cut back by 6 bases and J by 3 bases. This CDR3 is built from 13 residues. CDR3 in DNA: TGCAGTGCCCGGGTTACGGGAGGCTACGAGCAGTACTTC. Translation: CSARVTGGYEQYF.

This chain connects TRBV9 to TRBJ2-7; 10 bases match TRBD1. This CDR3 has 16 amino acids. The germline gives CDR1 SGDLS, CDR2 YYNGEE. V was clipped by 0 bases and J by 2 bases; unmatched bases: 5. DNA of the CDR3: TGTGCCAGCAGCGTAGCTCGGGACAGGGGACCCTACGAGCAGTACTTC. As protein: CASSVARDRGPYEQYF.

The V and J genes are TRBV5-1 and TRBJ1-1, with D perhaps matching TRBD1 (5 bases). Deletions cut 3 bases from V and 3 bases from J, with 9 bases between. The CDR3 loop spans 13 amino acids. The germline CDR1 and CDR2 sequences are SGHRS and YFSETQ. The CDR3 sequence is CASSWGLDTEAFF. CDR3 coding DNA: TGCGCCAGCAGCTGGGGGTTGGACACTGAAGCTTTCTTT.